This T cell receptor (beta chain) was recovered during a study of blood T cell repertoires in COVID-19. Assignment of participants to cohorts was predicated upon participant-reported clinical history. Here immunoSEQ multiplex PCR was the method, and the copy in TCRdb shows in-frame clones only, minus some. The sample gives about 480,000 clones, around 87% of which show up once; 1.5% to 2% is in the top ten. Germline V gene data show CDR1 as LNHDA and CDR2 as SQIVND (reference sequence). Trimming removed 7 bases from V and 5 bases from J, with 17 bases in between. This CDR3 contains 14 residues. The rearrangement links TRBV19 to TRBJ1-2; perhaps TRBD1 as D (6 bases). Sequenced input: PBMCs or T cells enriched from blood (not recorded which). The TCR was taken from a middle-aged woman who had recovered from COVID-19. CDR3: CASIADRRSYGYTF. In DNA, the CDR3 is TGTGCCAGTATTGCAGACAGGAGAAGTTATGGCTACACCTTC.